This T cell receptor beta chain was obtained from a study of shared clonotypes between healthy human individuals. Between the trimmed V and J ends, which lost 5 bases and 4 bases, there was a span of 12 bases. Germline lookup yields CDR1 WSHSY and CDR2 SAAADI. The CDR3 runs 14 residues. Clones were read by immunoSEQ multiplex PCR, and TCRdb kept only the in-frame ones, dropping some. The table includes some 690,000 clones, around 90% detected once. Study-level points and caveats: The authors sampled blood alone, and tissue repertoires likely differ. The naive CD4 repertoires of several donors were compared, and approximately 4.7% of clonotypes were shared. Relative to memory subsets, naive subsets generally showed larger estimated richness.

Notes on this clone: Its antigen is not identified.

CD8 memory merged CD45RO+ cells and CCR7-negative CD45RA+ TemRA cells into one population. The rearrangement joins TRBV10-2 to TRBJ1-3; D is possibly TRBD1 (5 bases). The material sequenced was memory CD8+ T cells from PBMCs. The subset is: CD45RO+ cells pooled with CCR7-negative TemRA cells. This clonotype originated in a man aged 18 to 29 in good health. Some clones in this sample may be carry-over from other donors' samples. The CDR3 nucleotides are TGCGCCAGCAGTTCCCCAGGGACGGGAAACACCATATATTTT. Translation gives CASSSPGTGNTIYF.